A selection of T cell receptor beta chains follows, all from one sample in a study of cytomegalovirus exposure and HLA in healthy donors. TCRdb's copy holds only in-frame clones and misses some; the assay was immunoSEQ multiplex PCR. The sample shows tens of thousands of clones, about 92% of them seen only once. The sequenced material came from PBMCs. The source of these receptors is a man aged 18 to 29 in good health and CMV-seronegative. CDR3s include the opening cysteine and the closing phenylalanine or tryptophan. Fields, in order: CDR3 length, J gene, clone size, V gene, D gene, CDR3 protein, CDR3 DNA. D genes are given only for firm matches. Size tells how often a clone was seen (once, few, many) or the class of an expanded clone, and some rows leave it out.

CDR3 length: 15; J gene: TRBJ1-1; clone size: NA; V gene: TRBV4-1; D gene: NA; CDR3 protein: CASNKNPGSDTEAFF; CDR3 DNA: TGCGCCAGCAACAAAAACCCAGGGTCTGACACTGAAGCTTTCTTT
CDR3 length: 17; J gene: TRBJ2-2; clone size: NA; V gene: TRBV5-7; D gene: TRBD2; CDR3 protein: CASNGSWRETNTGELFF; CDR3 DNA: TGTGCCAGCAATGGAAGTTGGCGGGAGACGAACACCGGGGAGCTGTTTTTT
CDR3 length: 13; J gene: TRBJ1-1; clone size: NA; V gene: TRBV7-2; D gene: TRBD1; CDR3 protein: CASARDRDTEAFF; CDR3 DNA: TGTGCCAGCGCCCGGGACAGGGACACTGAAGCTTTCTTT
CDR3 length: 16; J gene: TRBJ2-1; clone size: NA; V gene: TRBV2; D gene: TRBD2; CDR3 protein: CASRAGLAGVSNEQFF; CDR3 DNA: TGTGCCAGCCGCGCGGGGTTAGCGGGAGTTTCAAATGAGCAGTTCTTC
CDR3 length: 15; J gene: TRBJ2-7; clone size: NA; V gene: TRBV5-6; D gene: NA; CDR3 protein: CASSPWTFLSYEQYF; CDR3 DNA: TGTGCCAGCAGCCCCTGGACTTTTCTCTCCTACGAGCAGTACTTC
CDR3 length: 21; J gene: TRBJ2-1; clone size: NA; V gene: TRBV19; D gene: NA; CDR3 protein: CASSISTPGRPQLARYNEQFF; CDR3 DNA: TGTGCCAGTAGTATTTCCACCCCCGGCAGGCCGCAGCTAGCTCGTTACAATGAGCAGTTCTTC
CDR3 length: 15; J gene: TRBJ2-1; clone size: NA; V gene: TRBV19; D gene: TRBD2; CDR3 protein: CASSRTSGSPSEQFF; CDR3 DNA: TGTGCCAGTAGCCGGACTAGCGGGAGCCCCAGTGAGCAGTTCTTC
CDR3 length: 15; J gene: TRBJ2-7; clone size: NA; V gene: TRBV7-8; D gene: TRBD1; CDR3 protein: CASTLEAGQVYEQYF; CDR3 DNA: TGTGCCAGCACCTTAGAGGCCGGACAGGTCTACGAGCAGTACTTC
CDR3 length: 15; J gene: TRBJ2-3; clone size: NA; V gene: TRBV5-4; D gene: NA; CDR3 protein: CASSSARASTDTQYF; CDR3 DNA: TGTGCCAGCAGCTCTGCCAGGGCGAGCACAGATACGCAGTATTTT
CDR3 length: 15; J gene: TRBJ2-2; clone size: NA; V gene: TRBV5-1; D gene: NA; CDR3 protein: CASRLTRSNTGELFF; CDR3 DNA: TGCGCCAGCCGCCTGACTAGGTCGAACACCGGGGAGCTGTTTTTT
CDR3 length: 12; J gene: TRBJ2-7; clone size: NA; V gene: TRBV10-1; D gene: NA; CDR3 protein: CATTSAAYEQYF; CDR3 DNA: TGCGCCACCACCTCGGCGGCCTACGAGCAGTACTTC
CDR3 length: 14; J gene: TRBJ1-2; clone size: NA; V gene: TRBV25-1; D gene: NA; CDR3 protein: CASSPQGIGDGYTF; CDR3 DNA: TGTGCCAGCAGCCCTCAGGGGATAGGGGATGGCTACACCTTC
CDR3 length: 12; J gene: TRBJ1-1; clone size: NA; V gene: TRBV9; D gene: NA; CDR3 protein: CASSVLAGPAFF; CDR3 DNA: TGTGCCAGCAGCGTACTCGCGGGGCCGGCTTTCTTT
CDR3 length: 15; J gene: TRBJ1-3; clone size: NA; V gene: TRBV9; D gene: NA; CDR3 protein: CASSFLVDSGNTIYF; CDR3 DNA: TGTGCCAGCAGCTTTTTAGTAGACTCTGGAAACACCATATATTTT
CDR3 length: 16; J gene: TRBJ2-7; clone size: NA; V gene: TRBV5-1; D gene: TRBD1; CDR3 protein: CASSLNWDSTNYEQYF; CDR3 DNA: TGCGCCAGCAGCTTGAACTGGGACAGTACCAACTACGAGCAGTACTTC
CDR3 length: 13; J gene: TRBJ1-2; clone size: NA; V gene: TRBV7-9; D gene: NA; CDR3 protein: CASSGGFMDGYTF; CDR3 DNA: TGTGCCAGCTCGGGGGGCTTTATGGATGGCTACACCTTC
CDR3 length: 14; J gene: TRBJ2-7; clone size: NA; V gene: TRBV6-5; D gene: NA; CDR3 protein: CASSPGLSSYEQYF; CDR3 DNA: TGTGCCAGCAGTCCCGGACTGAGTAGCTACGAGCAGTACTTC
CDR3 length: 12; J gene: TRBJ2-5; clone size: NA; V gene: TRBV7-2; D gene: NA; CDR3 protein: CASSFGQETQYF; CDR3 DNA: TGTGCCAGCAGCTTCGGGCAAGAGACCCAGTACTTC
CDR3 length: 15; J gene: TRBJ2-5; clone size: NA; V gene: TRBV5-1; D gene: TRBD1; CDR3 protein: CASSLHGQGRETQYF; CDR3 DNA: TGCGCCAGCAGCTTGCATGGACAGGGGCGGGAGACCCAGTACTTC
CDR3 length: 12; J gene: TRBJ2-7; clone size: NA; V gene: TRBV27; D gene: TRBD1; CDR3 protein: CASSPQGAEQYF; CDR3 DNA: TGTGCCAGCAGTCCACAGGGGGCCGAGCAGTACTTC
CDR3 length: 14; J gene: TRBJ2-7; clone size: NA; V gene: TRBV6-1; D gene: TRBD1; CDR3 protein: CASEGTGAAYEQYF; CDR3 DNA: TGTGCCAGCGAGGGGACAGGGGCGGCCTACGAGCAGTACTTC
CDR3 length: 14; J gene: TRBJ2-1; clone size: NA; V gene: TRBV19; D gene: TRBD1; CDR3 protein: CATADRASYNEQFF; CDR3 DNA: TGTGCCACCGCGGACAGGGCTTCCTACAATGAGCAGTTCTTC
CDR3 length: 15; J gene: TRBJ2-1; clone size: NA; V gene: TRBV4-1; D gene: NA; CDR3 protein: CASSQVERSANEQFF; CDR3 DNA: TGCGCCAGCAGCCAGGTAGAGCGCTCCGCCAATGAGCAGTTCTTC
CDR3 length: 15; J gene: TRBJ1-2; clone size: NA; V gene: TRBV13; D gene: NA; CDR3 protein: CASSLGIRGGDGYTF; CDR3 DNA: TGTGCCAGCAGCTTAGGCATCCGGGGCGGGGATGGCTACACCTTC
CDR3 length: 15; J gene: TRBJ1-2; clone size: NA; V gene: TRBV9; D gene: NA; CDR3 protein: CASSGLEDGLYGYTF; CDR3 DNA: TGTGCCAGCAGCGGCCTGGAGGACGGACTCTATGGCTACACCTTC
CDR3 length: 14; J gene: TRBJ1-4; clone size: NA; V gene: TRBV6-6; D gene: NA; CDR3 protein: CASSLSSGGEKLFF; CDR3 DNA: TGTGCCAGCAGCCTATCTTCAGGAGGGGAAAAACTGTTTTTT
CDR3 length: 16; J gene: TRBJ2-5; clone size: NA; V gene: TRBV15; D gene: TRBD2; CDR3 protein: CATSSSGSGLQETQYF; CDR3 DNA: TGTGCCACCAGCAGTAGCGGGAGTGGGTTACAAGAGACCCAGTACTTC
CDR3 length: 17; J gene: TRBJ2-3; clone size: NA; V gene: TRBV13; D gene: TRBD2; CDR3 protein: CASSFSGRALDTDTQYF; CDR3 DNA: TGTGCCAGCAGCTTTAGCGGGAGGGCCCTCGACACAGATACGCAGTATTTT
CDR3 length: 17; J gene: TRBJ2-1; clone size: NA; V gene: TRBV7-9; D gene: NA; CDR3 protein: CASSLGLLLSSYNEQFF; CDR3 DNA: TGTGCCAGCAGCCTAGGACTTTTACTTAGCTCCTACAATGAGCAGTTCTTC
CDR3 length: 14; J gene: TRBJ2-7; clone size: NA; V gene: TRBV13; D gene: TRBD2; CDR3 protein: CASSLGLAGGEQYF; CDR3 DNA: TGTGCCAGCAGCTTAGGGCTAGCGGGAGGCGAGCAGTACTTC
CDR3 length: 15; J gene: TRBJ2-1; clone size: few; V gene: TRBV30; D gene: TRBD1; CDR3 protein: CAWSVLGQGDNEQFF; CDR3 DNA: TGTGCCTGGAGTGTACTGGGACAGGGTGACAATGAGCAGTTCTTC
CDR3 length: 16; J gene: TRBJ1-1; clone size: NA; V gene: TRBV4-1; D gene: NA; CDR3 protein: CASSPGRQGTVTEAFF; CDR3 DNA: TGCGCCAGCAGCCCCGGCAGGCAGGGGACCGTGACTGAAGCTTTCTTT
CDR3 length: 13; J gene: TRBJ1-3; clone size: NA; V gene: TRBV29-1; D gene: NA; CDR3 protein: CSAWDFSGNTIYF; CDR3 DNA: TGCAGCGCATGGGACTTCTCTGGAAACACCATATATTTT
CDR3 length: 13; J gene: TRBJ2-5; clone size: NA; V gene: TRBV7-9; D gene: NA; CDR3 protein: CASRNGPQETQYF; CDR3 DNA: TGTGCCAGCAGGAATGGGCCTCAAGAGACCCAGTACTTC
CDR3 length: 18; J gene: TRBJ2-1; clone size: NA; V gene: TRBV5-5; D gene: TRBD2; CDR3 protein: CASSRGTSGRRVGHEQFF; CDR3 DNA: TGTGCCAGCAGCCGAGGGACTAGCGGGCGACGAGTGGGGCATGAGCAGTTCTTC
CDR3 length: 14; J gene: TRBJ1-1; clone size: once; V gene: TRBV6-1; D gene: NA; CDR3 protein: CASMFGTTNTEAFF; CDR3 DNA: TGTGCCAGCATGTTCGGGACAACGAACACTGAAGCTTTCTTT
CDR3 length: 15; J gene: TRBJ2-5; clone size: NA; V gene: TRBV4-1; D gene: NA; CDR3 protein: CASSQGEGGGETQYF; CDR3 DNA: TGCGCCAGCAGCCAAGGGGAAGGGGGTGGAGAGACCCAGTACTTC
CDR3 length: 16; J gene: TRBJ2-3; clone size: NA; V gene: TRBV29-1; D gene: NA; CDR3 protein: CSVVPREWGSTDTQYF; CDR3 DNA: TGCAGCGTTGTACCCCGGGAGTGGGGTAGCACAGATACGCAGTATTTT
CDR3 length: 15; J gene: TRBJ2-7; clone size: NA; V gene: TRBV6-5; D gene: TRBD1; CDR3 protein: CASRHYRQGVNEQYF; CDR3 DNA: TGTGCCAGCAGACATTACAGACAGGGGGTGAACGAGCAGTACTTC
CDR3 length: 16; J gene: TRBJ2-7; clone size: NA; V gene: TRBV7-8; D gene: TRBD2; CDR3 protein: CASRPATSGSSYEQYF; CDR3 DNA: TGTGCCAGCAGGCCAGCCACTAGCGGCAGCTCCTACGAGCAGTACTTC
CDR3 length: 17; J gene: TRBJ2-2; clone size: NA; V gene: TRBV9; D gene: NA; CDR3 protein: CASSVTVSGANTGELFF; CDR3 DNA: TGTGCCAGCAGCGTGACTGTTAGCGGAGCGAACACCGGGGAGCTGTTTTTT
CDR3 length: 13; J gene: TRBJ1-1; clone size: NA; V gene: TRBV28; D gene: NA; CDR3 protein: CASSYGGSSEAFF; CDR3 DNA: TGTGCCAGCAGTTATGGGGGGAGCTCTGAAGCTTTCTTT
CDR3 length: 15; J gene: TRBJ2-1; clone size: NA; V gene: TRBV6-5; D gene: TRBD1; CDR3 protein: CASRRGPTLPNEQFF; CDR3 DNA: TGTGCCAGCAGGAGGGGGCCAACCTTACCCAATGAGCAGTTCTTC
CDR3 length: 14; J gene: TRBJ1-3; clone size: NA; V gene: TRBV9; D gene: NA; CDR3 protein: CASSATEPGNTIYF; CDR3 DNA: TGTGCCAGCAGTGCCACAGAGCCTGGAAACACCATATATTTT
CDR3 length: 15; J gene: TRBJ2-3; clone size: NA; V gene: TRBV19; D gene: TRBD2; CDR3 protein: CASRGLAESTDTQYF; CDR3 DNA: TGTGCCAGTCGTGGGCTAGCGGAAAGCACAGATACGCAGTATTTT
CDR3 length: 14; J gene: TRBJ2-7; clone size: few; V gene: TRBV11-2; D gene: NA; CDR3 protein: CASSLVQKPYEQYF; CDR3 DNA: TGTGCCAGCAGCTTAGTTCAGAAACCCTACGAGCAGTACTTC
CDR3 length: 13; J gene: TRBJ1-1; clone size: NA; V gene: TRBV7-3; D gene: TRBD1; CDR3 protein: CASSLQGDTEAFF; CDR3 DNA: TGTGCCAGCAGCCTACAGGGGGACACTGAAGCTTTCTTT
CDR3 length: 11; J gene: TRBJ1-4; clone size: NA; V gene: TRBV30; D gene: NA; CDR3 protein: CAFRGIEKLFF; CDR3 DNA: TGTGCCTTTCGGGGGATTGAGAAACTGTTTTTT
CDR3 length: 14; J gene: TRBJ2-2; clone size: NA; V gene: TRBV19; D gene: TRBD1; CDR3 protein: CASSIGQVAGELFF; CDR3 DNA: TGTGCCAGTAGTATCGGACAGGTCGCCGGGGAGCTGTTTTTT
CDR3 length: 14; J gene: TRBJ2-5; clone size: NA; V gene: TRBV19; D gene: TRBD2; CDR3 protein: CASSIAGVRETQYF; CDR3 DNA: TGTGCCAGTAGTATCGCGGGAGTACGAGAGACCCAGTACTTC
CDR3 length: 15; J gene: TRBJ2-7; clone size: NA; V gene: TRBV7-2; D gene: NA; CDR3 protein: CASSFDTGSSYEQYF; CDR3 DNA: TGTGCCAGCAGTTTCGATACAGGGTCCTCCTACGAGCAGTACTTC
CDR3 length: 11; J gene: TRBJ2-7; clone size: NA; V gene: TRBV30; D gene: NA; CDR3 protein: CAWSVSVEQYF; CDR3 DNA: TGTGCCTGGAGTGTTTCGGTAGAGCAGTACTTC